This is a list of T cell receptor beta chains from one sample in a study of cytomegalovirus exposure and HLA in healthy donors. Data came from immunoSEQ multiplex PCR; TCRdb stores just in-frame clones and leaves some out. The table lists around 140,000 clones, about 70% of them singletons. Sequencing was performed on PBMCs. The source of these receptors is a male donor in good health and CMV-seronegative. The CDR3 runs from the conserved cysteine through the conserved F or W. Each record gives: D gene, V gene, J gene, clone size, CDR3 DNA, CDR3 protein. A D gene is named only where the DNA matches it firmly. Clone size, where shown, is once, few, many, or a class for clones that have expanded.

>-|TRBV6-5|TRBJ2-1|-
TGTGCCAGCTTACAGGCCACCTACAATGAGCAGTTCTTC
CASLQATYNEQFF
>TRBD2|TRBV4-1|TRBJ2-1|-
TGCGCCAGCAGCCTCCTGACTAGCGGGAGCGGTACCGAGCAGTTCTTC
CASSLLTSGSGTEQFF
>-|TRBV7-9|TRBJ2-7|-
TGTGCCAGCAGCTTTCAGGCCTACGAGCAGTACTTC
CASSFQAYEQYF
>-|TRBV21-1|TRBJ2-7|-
TGTGCCAGCAGCAAGGGACAGGGGGCGCCCGAGCAGTACTTC
CASSKGQGAPEQYF
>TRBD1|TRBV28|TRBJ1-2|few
TGTGCCAGCACTGCAACGACAGGGAACTATGGCTACACCTTC
CASTATTGNYGYTF
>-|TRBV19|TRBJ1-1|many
TGTGCCAGTAGTATCGGAGGGGACACTGAAGCTTTCTTT
CASSIGGDTEAFF
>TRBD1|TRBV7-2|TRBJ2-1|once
TGTGCCAGCAGCCGAATAGGACAGGACAATGAGCAGTTCTTC
CASSRIGQDNEQFF
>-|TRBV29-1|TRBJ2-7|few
TGCAGCGTTGAGGCCCCAGGGTCCCACGAGCAGTACTTC
CSVEAPGSHEQYF
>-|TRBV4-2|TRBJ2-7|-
TGTGCCAGCAGCCAAGATCTGCCGGGATGGGCGGAGACCTACGAGCAGTACTTC
CASSQDLPGWAETYEQYF
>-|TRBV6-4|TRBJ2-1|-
TGTGCCAGCAGATCAGCGTTTAGTGGTGAGCAGTTCTTC
CASRSAFSGEQFF
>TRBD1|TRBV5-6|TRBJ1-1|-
TGTGCCAGCAGCCGCGGGACAGGGATGAACACTGAAGCTTTCTTT
CASSRGTGMNTEAFF
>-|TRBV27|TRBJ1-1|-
TGTGCCAGCAAGACTCCTCTGAACACTGAAGCTTTCTTT
CASKTPLNTEAFF
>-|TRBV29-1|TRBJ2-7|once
TGCAGCGTTGAAGATCAAGAGCAGTACTTC
CSVEDQEQYF
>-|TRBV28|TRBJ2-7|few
TGTGCCAGCACCACAGGGATCTACGAGCAGTACTTC
CASTTGIYEQYF
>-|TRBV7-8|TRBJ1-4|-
TGTGCCAGCAGCTTAGCTCGGAGGGGTTCAACTAATGAAAAACTGTTTTTT
CASSLARRGSTNEKLFF
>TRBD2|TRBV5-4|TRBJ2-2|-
TGTGCCAGCAGCTTGGGGACTAGCGGCAACACCGGGGAGCTGTTTTTT
CASSLGTSGNTGELFF
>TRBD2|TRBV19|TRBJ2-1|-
TGTGCCAGTAGTAGACTAGCGAGCTCCTACAATGAGCAGTTCTTC
CASSRLASSYNEQFF
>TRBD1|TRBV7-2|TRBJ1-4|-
TGTGCCAGCCGGGACAGGGTGGATGAAAAACTGTTTTTT
CASRDRVDEKLFF
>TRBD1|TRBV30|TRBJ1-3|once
TGTGCCTGGAGAGAGGACAGGGGGCGCTTCCGAAACACCATATATTTT
CAWREDRGRFRNTIYF
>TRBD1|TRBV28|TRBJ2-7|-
TGTGCCAGCAGCCCGATCACAGGGGCCTACGAGTGGCAGTACTTC
CASSPITGAYEWQYF
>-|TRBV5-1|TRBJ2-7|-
TGCGCCAGCAGCAGCACAGGACAGTACGAGCAGTACTTC
CASSSTGQYEQYF
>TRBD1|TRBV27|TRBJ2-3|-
TGTGCCAGCAGTTTAAAGTTAGTGGGACAGGGGGCTGCAGATACGCAGTATTTT
CASSLKLVGQGAADTQYF